The 18 T cell receptor beta chains presented below share a single source sample, sequenced in a study of vaccination and CD4 T cells after COVID-19. The Oncomine TCR Beta short-read assay was applied to DNA of cultured CD4+ T cells. TCRdb reanalysed the PCR reads using MiXCR and keeps one entry per CDR3 protein. The table records 15,000 to 20,000 distinct CDR3 sequences, about three quarters of them present only once. Treatment here: approximately nine-day PBMC culture with coronavirus spike peptide pools or control peptides (ViraFEST assay). These receptors have no known antigen. Sequenced here: CD4+ T cells from blood, cultured in vitro, sampled after SARS-CoV-2 vaccination. Receptors originate from a human donor who received a COVID-19 vaccine.

J is TRBJ1-6 and V is TRBV5-1; D perhaps matches TRBD1 (5 bases). The CDR3 extends over 13 amino acids. CDR1 is SGHRS and CDR2 is YFSETQ in the germline V gene. V shed 9 bases and J shed 7 bases, with 14 bases lying between them. The CDR3 DNA is TGCGCCACGGGCCAGGGAGGAAATTCACCCCTCCACTTT. Protein: CATGQGGNSPLHF.

The CDR3 DNA sequence: TGTGCCAGTAGTATAGACGAGGGAGGGAACACAGATACGCAGTATTTT. Translation: CASSIDEGGNTDTQYF. The chain uses TRBV19 and TRBJ2-3; the match to TRBD2 covers 7 bases. The V segment lost 0 bases and the J segment 2 bases; nucleotides outside the gene matches: 5. The CDR3 loop spans 16 amino acids. Per germline, CDR1 LNHDA and CDR2 SQIVND (reference sequence).

The CDR3 is CARKGLAGGSEQFF. The CDR3 region has the DNA TGTGCCCGGAAGGGCCTAGCGGGGGGAAGTGAGCAGTTCTTC. The chain has TRBV30 and TRBJ2-1, with TRBD2 identical over 11 bases. The germline V gene has CDR1 GTSNPN and CDR2 SVGIG (reference sequence). Unmatched junction bases numbered 12, after V lost 8 bases and J lost 9 bases. CDR3 length: 14 amino acids.

The V call is TRBV25-1, the J call TRBJ1-6; 11 nucleotides match TRBD1. Trimming took 5 bases from V and 7 from J; bases not matched to a gene: 1. The CDR3 is 14 residues long. CDR1 is MGHDK, CDR2 SYGVNS, per germline. The CDR3 DNA is TGTGCCAGCAGTCGGACAGGGGGCAATTCACCCCTCCACTTT. Encoded protein: CASSRTGGNSPLHF.

CDR3 sequence (DNA): TGCAGTGCCACCGGGACAGGGTTTGGCTACACCTTC. As protein: CSATGTGFGYTF. This chain joins TRBV20-1 and TRBJ1-2; TRBD1 agrees at 9 bases. Unmatched junction bases numbered 6, after V lost 6 bases and J lost 7 bases. CDR1 is DFQATT, CDR2 SNEGSKA, per germline (reference sequence). The CDR3 extends over 12 amino acids.

The V call is TRBV5-1, the J call TRBJ2-7; D call uncertain. V shed 4 bases and J shed 2 bases, with 13 bases lying between them. The CDR3 covers 14 residues. Looked up from germline, CDR1 is SGHRS and CDR2 is YFSETQ. The CDR3 loop is CASSPKGLTYEQYF. The CDR3 DNA reads as TGCGCCAGCAGCCCGAAGGGCCTCACCTACGAGCAGTACTTC.

This clonotype came up a few times. This chain links TRBV6-1 with TRBJ1-3; 9 bases match TRBD1. Per the germline V gene, CDR1 is MNHNS and CDR2 is SASEGT. The CDR3 runs 15 residues. After removal of 6 bases from V and 2 bases from J, the junction contained 5 bases not matched to a gene. This CDR3 reads CASSTGTGTGNTIYF. The CDR3 nucleotides are TGTGCCAGCAGCACCGGGACAGGGACTGGAAACACCATATATTTT.

This clonotype came up once. The chain combines TRBV21-1 with TRBJ1-3; the tabulated D call, TRBD1, remains unverified against the DNA. TRBV21-1 is listed as a pseudogene. The CDR3 extends over 16 amino acids. The CDR3 is CASSKVDRSSGNTIYF. In DNA form, the CDR3 reads TGTGCCAGCAGCAAAGTGGACAGAAGCTCTGGAAACACCATATATTTT.

The chain couples TRBV5-1 to TRBJ1-1, with D uncertain. CDR3 length: 13 residues. The V end lost 0 bases, the J end lost 11 bases, and 14 bases lay between the germline ends. CDR1 and CDR2 (germline): SGHRS, YFSETQ. CDR3 nucleotides: TGCGCCAGCAGCTTGGATGGAAGGGTGGGCGCTTTCTTT. This gives the protein CASSLDGRVGAFF.

The chain joins TRBV6-1 to TRBJ2-5; 7 bases align to TRBD2. The germline V gene has CDR1 MNHNS and CDR2 SASEGT. Unmatched junction bases numbered 6, after V lost 6 bases and J lost 5 bases. The CDR3 spans 13 residues. The CDR3 nucleotides are TGTGCCAGCAGGCGGGGGTTCCTGGAGACCCAGTACTTC. Residues: CASRRGFLETQYF.

V usage is TRBV20-1 and J usage is TRBJ1-4; 9 nucleotides align to TRBD1. The CDR3 runs to 17 residues. CDR1 and CDR2 from the germline V gene are DFQATT and SNEGSKA (reference sequence). The ends lost 1 base at V and 6 bases at J; junction bases unmatched: 12. The chain's CDR3 is CSARALRDRDRYEKLFF. DNA for the CDR3: TGCAGTGCTAGAGCTCTCCGGGACAGGGACCGCTATGAAAAACTGTTTTTT.

The rearrangement joins TRBV28 to TRBJ1-6; D ambiguous. The CDR3 covers 14 residues. Trimming removed 1 base at V and 8 bases at J, with 9 bases between. The germline CDR1 and CDR2 sequences are MDHEN and SYDVKM. The CDR3 bases are TGTGCCAGCAGTTTATCCGTGGCCTATTCACCCCTCCACTTT. It is translated as CASSLSVAYSPLHF.

The V gene is TRBV11-3, the J gene TRBJ2-1; maybe TRBD1 (6 bases). The CDR3 length is 21 residues. Germline CDR1 reads SGHNT; CDR2 reads YENEEA. V lost 0 bases to trimming and J lost 0 bases, with 24 bases between them. The CDR3 DNA is TGTGCCAGCAGCTTAGATCTCGGCCTCTTCAGGGGTTGGGGCTCCTACAATGAGCAGTTCTTC. It specifies CASSLDLGLFRGWGSYNEQFF.

The chain is built from TRBV7-9 and TRBJ1-2; possibly TRBD1 for D (6 bases). V lost 1 base and J lost 1, with 13 bases in between. The CDR3 has 16 amino acids. The germline gives CDR1 SEHNR, CDR2 FQNEAQ (reference sequence). CDR3 amino acids: CASSLDSGTYNYGYTF. CDR3 bases: TGTGCCAGCAGCTTAGACTCCGGGACATATAACTATGGCTACACCTTC.

This clonotype was observed a handful of times. The chain is built from TRBV10-1 and TRBJ1-2, with TRBD1 matching 10 bases. The germline V gene has CDR1 WNHNN and CDR2 SYGVQD (reference sequence). V was pared by 2 bases and J by 0 bases, with 12 bases of the junction left unmatched. CDR3 length: 19 amino acids. Written as DNA, the CDR3 is TGCGCCAGCAGTGAGCCGAGCTGGGACAGGGGCGAGCCTAACTATGGCTACACCTTC. Translating gives CASSEPSWDRGEPNYGYTF.

Only a few counts were recorded for this clonotype. The V gene is TRBV20-1, the J gene TRBJ1-1, with a tentative D call TRBD1 (6 bases). The germline gives CDR1 DFQATT, CDR2 SNEGSKA (reference sequence). Trimming left V 4 bases short and J 4 bases short, with 10 bases between. CDR3 size: 12 residues. For the CDR3, the DNA is TGCAGTGCTACAAGAGGGGGCACTGAAGCTTTCTTT. This translates into CSATRGGTEAFF.

The chain links TRBV6-1 to TRBJ2-3; 10 bases agree with TRBD1. With V trimmed by 3 bases and J by 6 bases, 12 bases remained unmatched. Per germline, CDR1 MNHNS and CDR2 SASEGT. This CDR3 spans 17 amino acids. The CDR3 is CASSDWTGGIDGDTQYF. The CDR3 DNA reads TGTGCCAGCAGTGATTGGACAGGGGGGATCGATGGGGATACGCAGTATTTT.

The CDR3 loop reads CASSFSLVQHTEAFF. In nucleotides, the CDR3 is TGTGCCAGCAGTTTTTCGCTGGTACAGCACACTGAAGCTTTCTTT. The rearrangement links TRBV12-3 or TRBV12-4 to TRBJ1-1; D not certain. The V end was cut by 3 bases, the J end by 3 bases, with 14 bases between. This CDR3 has 15 residues.